The present T cell receptor (beta chain) was sequenced within a study of radiation and T cells in renal cell carcinoma (dated by TCRdb to 2020 to 2021). As for the study more broadly: Samples came from a clinical trial, in which primary renal cell carcinomas received 15 Gy stereotactic body radiation therapy followed by nephrectomy 4 weeks later. TCR beta sequencing covered some 55 samples in total, comprising roughly 26 tumors and roughly 27 peripheral blood samples. Across all 50 or so samples, 4,016,671 unique CDR3 nucleotide sequences encoding around 2,500,000 unique CDR3 amino acid sequences were identified. Study-wide conclusions, independent of this receptor: Top tumor clonotypes rose in blood from baseline to 2 weeks post-radiation, then contracted by 4 weeks, suggesting transient expansion of tumor-resident clones. Effects of radiation dose or scheduling on the TCR repertoire could not be addressed with the single-armed trial design. No pretreatment tumor biopsies were available, so the baseline intratumoral presence of clonotypes could not be determined. Dynamics of the blood repertoire were not tracked past 4 weeks after treatment.

The germline V gene gives CDR1 as MGHRA and CDR2 as YSYEKL. CDR3 length: 15 amino acids, cysteine to phenylalanine. Only the CDR3 part of the read is kept: 45 bases, read in frame from the first base. At the junction V is shortened by 2 bases and J by 9 bases, with 17 bases in between. Note on this clone: Its antigen remains unidentified. No per-base quality is available; no much larger clone lies one base away.

The time point label, read with the paper, signifies: baseline pretreatment blood. The treatment or condition label on this specimen signifies: 15 Gy SBRT to primary tumor, nephrectomy 4 weeks later. To follow tumor-enriched clonotypes, peripheral blood was collected serially from radiation-treated patients at baseline and again at 2 weeks and 4 weeks after SBRT. Every patient's renal cell carcinoma showed clear cell pathology. Genomic DNA for TCR sequencing was prepared using the QIAamp DNA Blood Mini Kit (Qiagen). The analyses included just those samples that passed every quality control check. The immunoSEQ kit was used, according to the manufacturer's recommendations, to generate TCR beta libraries from genomic DNA. Library preparation used a first multiplex PCR with proprietary primers, then a second PCR adding unique barcodes, with bead cleanups after each round. A kit-provided positive control reaction and a negative control reaction were included in every sample batch. The final libraries were assessed on an Agilent 4200 TapeStation D1000 ScreenTape, pooled by volume, and quantified by qPCR. Sequencing ran on an Illumina NextSeq500 with a MidOutput 150-cycle cartridge, using 156 Read1 and 15 Index1 cycles with kit custom primers. The pooled library was loaded at approximately 0.95 pM with a roughly 22% PhiX control spike-in. The authors' pipeline ran thus. Vendor-processed data were analyzed in R, with a clonotype defined as all T cells sharing the same CDR3 nucleotide sequence. In the clone abundance analyses, frequencies were normalized to the 10,000 most abundant clones in each sample. Before analysis, public T cell clones were removed, and these numbered fewer than six per sample on average. Tumor-enriched clonotypes and baseline blood-enriched clonotypes were defined as those with an abundance difference of at least 32-fold between compartments. A beta-binomial differential abundance model was used to identify clonotypes that expanded or contracted between blood time points. Tumor-blood repertoire similarity was measured with the Baroni-Urbani and Buser coefficient, and group comparisons used two-tailed Wilcoxon tests in R. As stored in TCRdb, this immuneACCESS dataset retains in-frame rearrangements with V and J assigned. A fraction of the clones does not appear; measured against another copy, unresolved V genes explain less than half of the discrepancy, and the remainder lacks a known reason. V, J and clone size reflect that table, while D and trimming were determined from the DNA. The sample yields about 88,000 clones; 75% to 90% were counted once. The ten largest clones take up 6% to 9% of the sample.

This material consisted of blood, taken from a patient whose treatment included radiotherapy and nephrectomy. This chain is built from TRBV4-1 and TRBJ1-5; TRBD1 is possibly the D segment (6 matching bases). The source is a man aged 45-65 years with renal cell carcinoma. The bases are TGCGCCAGCAGCCAAACGGGACGGCGAGGGGGGCCCCAGCATTTT. Its translation reads: CASSQTGRRGGPQHF.